This TCR beta chain originates from a study of CXCR3-negative and CXCR3-positive naive CD8 T cells (dated by TCRdb to the late 2010s). Study-wide context: In total, about 135 million TRB reads were obtained, corresponding to roughly 1.5 +/- 0.3 million reads per library. The diversity and physicochemical repertoire analyses included some 11 donors pooled from two independent experiments. TRBV-TRBJ cluster analysis included naive subsets from a handful of donors and memory cells from 3 donors. The study at large found these results: Repertoire diversity was comparably high in both naive subsets but much lower in memory CD8+ T cells. Because surface CD5, which is linked to self-reactivity in mice, was comparable between the naive subsets, TCR interaction strength was also inferred from TRB CDR3 physicochemical properties. TRB CDR3s from CXCR3-positive naive cells showed higher hydrophobicity (lower Kidera factor 4), lower energy, and higher strength and volume indices than CXCR3-negative naive cells. Freshly isolated PBMCs were used for most assays because CXCR3 expression went down partially after cryopreservation. Similar TRBV-TRBJ usage was shown by naive CXCR3-negative and CXCR3-positive cells from the same donor, whereas distinct patterns were shown by memory cells.

Sequencing instrument: NextSeq 550. The Human TCR Profiling Kit (MiLaboratory) was used to make UMI-labeled 5' RACE TRB cDNA libraries. The full amount of extracted RNA was used for cDNA synthesis, and the full amount of resulting cDNA was used for PCR amplification. Libraries were prepared in parallel using an identical number of PCR cycles. In the authors' own workflow: With a requirement of at least two reads per UMI, MIGEC and MiXCR extracted about 50,000 +/- 10,000 unique UMI-labeled TRB cDNA molecules per library. On average, each library contained approximately 40,000 +/- 10,000 functional in-frame TRB CDR3 nucleotide clonotypes without stop codons. After downsampling to 5000 UMI-labeled TRB molecules per sample, diversity metrics such as normalized Shannon-Wiener and Chao1 were calculated in VDJtools. VDJtools computed clonotype-size-weighted physicochemical properties of the central five CDR3 residues: interaction energy, strength, volume and Kidera factor 4. The reads underwent TCRdb reprocessing, giving one record for each CDR3 protein sequence and no DNA. These V and J calls rely on TCRdb rather than the paper's analysis. For this sample, the table gives around 81,000 distinct CDR3 sequences. The ten largest clonotypes hold roughly 1.6% of the sample.

CDR1 LGHNA and CDR2 YSLEER are derived from the germline V gene. Reading from cysteine to phenylalanine, the CDR3 counts 16 amino acids. No DNA is listed. In the case of this clonotype: Its specific antigen is unknown.

Each CD8+ T cell subset was flow-sorted in triplicate, with 250,000 to 350,000 cells per subset placed directly into RLT lysis buffer. Naive CD8+ T cells were defined stringently as CD45RO-CCR7+CD27+CD95- to exclude memory contaminants. Using standard density gradient centrifugation, peripheral blood mononuclear cells were isolated from buffy coats. A FACSAria III was used to flow-sort naive CXCR3-negative and CXCR3-positive CD8+ T cells. An RNeasy Mini Kit was used to extract total RNA from the sorted cells. This TCR was recovered from a human donor in good health. Some clones in this sample may be carry-over from other donors' samples. The specimen sequenced was naive CXCR3- CD8+ T cells from blood. The intended sense of this specimen's cell subset or site label: CD45RO-CCR7+CD27+CD95- naive CD8+ T cells lacking CXCR3 (TNR3-). The receptor chain draws on TRBV4-3 and TRBJ2-7; the TCRdb D gene call, TRBD1, has no DNA to confirm it. The CDR3 in this case is CASSQDDRDSSYEQYF.